This T cell receptor (beta chain) derives from a study of cytomegalovirus exposure and HLA in healthy donors. PCR primers comprised 60 Vbeta and 13 Jbeta primers. Data came from immunoSEQ multiplex PCR; TCRdb stores just in-frame clones and leaves some out. The repertoire holds 150,000 or so clones, roughly 75% seen once, with around 2.6% in the top ten. Per the germline V gene, CDR1 is SEHNR and CDR2 is FQNEAQ (reference sequence). The V segment lost 6 bases and the J segment 0 bases; nucleotides outside the gene matches: 8. CDR3 length: 16 residues. The chain has TRBV7-9 and TRBJ2-1, with 7 bases lining up with TRBD2. The specimen sequenced was PBMCs. The clonotype was recovered from a female donor in good health and CMV-seronegative. CDR3 loop: CASSSIAGSSYNEQFF. The CDR3 DNA reads TGTGCCAGCAGTTCCATAGCGGGCAGCTCCTACAATGAGCAGTTCTTC.